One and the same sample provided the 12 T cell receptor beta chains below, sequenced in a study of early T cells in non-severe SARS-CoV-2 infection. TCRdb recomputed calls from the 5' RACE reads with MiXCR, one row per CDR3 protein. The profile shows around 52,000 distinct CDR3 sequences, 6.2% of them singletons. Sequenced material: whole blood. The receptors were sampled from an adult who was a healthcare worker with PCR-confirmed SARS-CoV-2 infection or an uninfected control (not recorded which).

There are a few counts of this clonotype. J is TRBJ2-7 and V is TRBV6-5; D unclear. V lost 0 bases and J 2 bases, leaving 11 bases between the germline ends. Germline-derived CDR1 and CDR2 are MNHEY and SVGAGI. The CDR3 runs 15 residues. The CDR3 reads CASSYSHSTAYEQYF. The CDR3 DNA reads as TGTGCCAGCAGTTACTCGCACAGTACCGCCTACGAGCAGTACTTC.

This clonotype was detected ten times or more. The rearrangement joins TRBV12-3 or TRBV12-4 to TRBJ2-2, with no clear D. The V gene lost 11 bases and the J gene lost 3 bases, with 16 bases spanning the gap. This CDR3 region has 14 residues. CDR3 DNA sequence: TGTGCCCCCGAGGAGAGATCGGACACCGGGGAGCTGTTTTTT. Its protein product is CAPEERSDTGELFF.

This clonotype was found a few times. In DNA, the CDR3 is TGTGCCAGTAGTGCGACAGTGAACTATGGCTACACCTTC. Amino acids: CASSATVNYGYTF. The rearrangement uses TRBV19 and TRBJ1-2; tentative D call: TRBD1 (5 bases). This CDR3 region has 13 residues. Trimming removed 5 bases from V and 2 bases from J, with 9 bases in between. Looked up from germline, CDR1 is LNHDA and CDR2 is SQIVND (reference sequence).

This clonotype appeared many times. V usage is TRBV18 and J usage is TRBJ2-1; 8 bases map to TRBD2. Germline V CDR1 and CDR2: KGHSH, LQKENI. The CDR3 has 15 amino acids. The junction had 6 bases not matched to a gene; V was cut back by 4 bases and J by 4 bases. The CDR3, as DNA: TGTGCCAGCTCACTCGACGCGGGGGGTTACAATGAGCAGTTCTTC. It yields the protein CASSLDAGGYNEQFF.

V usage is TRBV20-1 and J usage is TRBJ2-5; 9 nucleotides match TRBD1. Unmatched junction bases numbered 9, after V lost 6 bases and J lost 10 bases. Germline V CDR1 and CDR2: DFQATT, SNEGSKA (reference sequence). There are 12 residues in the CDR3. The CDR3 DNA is TGCAGTGCGGGGACAGGGACGCCACGCCAGTACTTC. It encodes CSAGTGTPRQYF.

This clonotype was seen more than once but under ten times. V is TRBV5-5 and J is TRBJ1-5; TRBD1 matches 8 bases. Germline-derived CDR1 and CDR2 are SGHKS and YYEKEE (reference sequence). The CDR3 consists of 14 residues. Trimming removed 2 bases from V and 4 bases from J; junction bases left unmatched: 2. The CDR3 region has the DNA TGTGCCAGCAGCTTTACAGGGGGTAATCAGCCCCAGCATTTT. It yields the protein CASSFTGGNQPQHF.

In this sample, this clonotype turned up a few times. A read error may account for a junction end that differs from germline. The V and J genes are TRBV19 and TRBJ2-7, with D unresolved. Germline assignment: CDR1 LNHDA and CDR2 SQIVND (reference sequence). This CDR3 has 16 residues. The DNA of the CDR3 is TGTGCCAGCAGTATTAACCCGGCTCTCGTAACCTACGAGCAGTACTTC. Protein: CASSINPALVTYEQYF.

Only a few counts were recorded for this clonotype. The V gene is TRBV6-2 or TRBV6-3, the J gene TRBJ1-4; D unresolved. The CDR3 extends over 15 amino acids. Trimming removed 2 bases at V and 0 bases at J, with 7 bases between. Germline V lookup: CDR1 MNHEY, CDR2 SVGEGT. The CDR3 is CASSYARATNEKLFF. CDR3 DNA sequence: TGTGCCAGCAGTTACGCCCGGGCAACTAATGAAAAACTGTTTTTT.

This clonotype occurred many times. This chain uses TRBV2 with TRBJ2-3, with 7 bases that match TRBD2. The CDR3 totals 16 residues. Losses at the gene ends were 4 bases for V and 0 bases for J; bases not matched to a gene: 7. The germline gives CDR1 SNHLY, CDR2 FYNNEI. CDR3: CASSAGEAGSTDTQYF. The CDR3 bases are TGTGCCAGCAGTGCCGGCGAAGCGGGGAGCACAGATACGCAGTATTTT.

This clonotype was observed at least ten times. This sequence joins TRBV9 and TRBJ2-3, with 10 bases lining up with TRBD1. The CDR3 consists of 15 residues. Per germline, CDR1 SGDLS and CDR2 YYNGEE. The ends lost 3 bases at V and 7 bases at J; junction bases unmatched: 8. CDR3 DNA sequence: TGTGCCAGCAGCGACGGGACAGGGGCTGGAAATACGCAGTATTTT. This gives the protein CASSDGTGAGNTQYF.

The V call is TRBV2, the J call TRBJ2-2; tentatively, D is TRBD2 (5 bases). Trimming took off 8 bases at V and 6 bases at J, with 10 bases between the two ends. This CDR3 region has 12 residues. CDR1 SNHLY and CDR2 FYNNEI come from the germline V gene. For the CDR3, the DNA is TGTGCCAGCCGTCCGGACTCCGGGGAGCTGTTTTTT. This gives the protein CASRPDSGELFF.

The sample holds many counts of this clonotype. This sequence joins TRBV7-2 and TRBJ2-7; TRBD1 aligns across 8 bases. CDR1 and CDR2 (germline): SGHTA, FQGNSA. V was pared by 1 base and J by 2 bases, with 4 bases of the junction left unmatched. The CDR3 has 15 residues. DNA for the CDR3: TGTGCCAGCAGCTTAGGGCGGACAGGGACCTACGAGCAGTACTTC. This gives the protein CASSLGRTGTYEQYF.